The rows below give T cell receptor beta chains drawn from one sample of a study of control samples from healthy donors and cancer patients. The assay was immunoSEQ multiplex PCR, and TCRdb's table has in-frame clones only and misses some. The sample lists about 150,000 clones, more than 85% seen once, with 2% in the top ten. Source material: blood. Receptors originate from a woman aged 35 to 49 in good health. CDR3s include the opening cysteine and the closing phenylalanine or tryptophan. The order of the fields is J gene, V gene, CDR3 protein.

j_gene: TRBJ2-1; v_gene: TRBV10-1; CDR3aa: CASSGQGWNEQFF
j_gene: TRBJ2-3; v_gene: TRBV5-1; CDR3aa: CASSLTAGGPSTDTQYF
j_gene: TRBJ1-6; v_gene: TRBV19; CDR3aa: CASRTQGLGNSPLHF
j_gene: TRBJ1-6; v_gene: TRBV7-3; CDR3aa: CASSSSGAYNSPLHF
j_gene: TRBJ2-2; v_gene: TRBV12-5; CDR3aa: CASGTGGGVVGELFF
j_gene: TRBJ2-4; v_gene: TRBV11-2; CDR3aa: CASSFSGSVKNIQYF
j_gene: TRBJ1-2; v_gene: TRBV12-3/TRBV12-4; CDR3aa: CASTKTGDGYTF
j_gene: TRBJ2-7; v_gene: TRBV6-2/TRBV6-3; CDR3aa: CASSYLKEQYF
j_gene: TRBJ1-4; v_gene: TRBV25-1; CDR3aa: CASSQGRTSTNEKLFF
j_gene: TRBJ2-5; v_gene: TRBV7-8; CDR3aa: CASSLQETQYF
j_gene: TRBJ2-5; v_gene: TRBV4-1; CDR3aa: CASSRRQGPQETQYF
j_gene: TRBJ1-5; v_gene: TRBV5-7; CDR3aa: CASSAAGTPCNQPQHF
j_gene: TRBJ1-1; v_gene: TRBV19; CDR3aa: CASSIISWDRGAEAFF
j_gene: TRBJ2-7; v_gene: TRBV18; CDR3aa: CASSPNGGNEQYF
j_gene: TRBJ1-2; v_gene: TRBV2; CDR3aa: CASSVWVGYTF
j_gene: TRBJ2-7; v_gene: TRBV4-1; CDR3aa: CASSQERGQLPYEQYF
j_gene: TRBJ1-5; v_gene: TRBV6-5; CDR3aa: CASKGSNQPQHF
j_gene: TRBJ2-7; v_gene: TRBV11-2; CDR3aa: CASSLEFRGSDEQYF
j_gene: TRBJ1-5; v_gene: TRBV3-1/TRBV3-2; CDR3aa: CASSPTGGWQPQHF
j_gene: TRBJ2-7; v_gene: TRBV29-1; CDR3aa: CSVLAGGSSYEQYF
j_gene: TRBJ1-5; v_gene: TRBV6-5; CDR3aa: CASSYSGPRQPQHF
j_gene: TRBJ1-1; v_gene: TRBV18; CDR3aa: CASSPPVRGNTEAFF
j_gene: TRBJ2-2; v_gene: TRBV11-3; CDR3aa: CASSWGLAANTGELFF
j_gene: TRBJ2-2; v_gene: TRBV10-3; CDR3aa: CAISDGTGELFF
j_gene: TRBJ1-2; v_gene: TRBV13; CDR3aa: CASSLSSVGHSYGYTF
j_gene: TRBJ2-2; v_gene: TRBV7-2; CDR3aa: CASSLGSGGYTGELFF
j_gene: TRBJ2-3; v_gene: TRBV2; CDR3aa: CASSAITSTDTQYF
j_gene: TRBJ2-7; v_gene: TRBV5-1; CDR3aa: CASSLTSSGYEQYF
j_gene: TRBJ2-5; v_gene: TRBV11-2; CDR3aa: CASSIPGQGPETQYF
j_gene: TRBJ1-2; v_gene: TRBV3-1/TRBV3-2; CDR3aa: CASSQGARVSNYGYTF
j_gene: TRBJ2-7; v_gene: TRBV12-5; CDR3aa: CASGLGGSSYEQYF
j_gene: TRBJ2-5; v_gene: TRBV10-3; CDR3aa: CATQLATEETQYF
j_gene: TRBJ2-3; v_gene: TRBV6-5; CDR3aa: CASSSSGGSDTQYF